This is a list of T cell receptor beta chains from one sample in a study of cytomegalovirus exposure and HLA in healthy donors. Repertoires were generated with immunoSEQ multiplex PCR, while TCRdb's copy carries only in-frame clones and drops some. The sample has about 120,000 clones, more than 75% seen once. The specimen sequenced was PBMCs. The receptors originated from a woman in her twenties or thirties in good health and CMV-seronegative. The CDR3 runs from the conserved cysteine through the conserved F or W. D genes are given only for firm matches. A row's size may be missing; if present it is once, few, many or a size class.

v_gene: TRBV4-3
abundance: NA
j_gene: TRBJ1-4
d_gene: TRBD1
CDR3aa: CASSQTYRGLAEKLFF
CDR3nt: TGCGCCAGCAGCCAAACTTACAGGGGGCTGGCCGAAAAACTGTTTTTT

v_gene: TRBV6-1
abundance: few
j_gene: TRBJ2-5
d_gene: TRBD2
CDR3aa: CASSEAGGGVQETQYF
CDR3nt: TGTGCCAGCAGTGAAGCGGGCGGGGGGGTCCAAGAGACCCAGTACTTC

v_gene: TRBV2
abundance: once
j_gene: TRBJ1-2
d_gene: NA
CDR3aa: CASSERGNYGYTF
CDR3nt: TGTGCCAGCAGTGAAAGAGGGAACTATGGCTACACCTTC

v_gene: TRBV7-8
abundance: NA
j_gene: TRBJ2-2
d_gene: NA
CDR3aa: CASRASGDTGELFF
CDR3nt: TGTGCCAGCAGAGCGTCGGGTGACACCGGGGAGCTGTTTTTT

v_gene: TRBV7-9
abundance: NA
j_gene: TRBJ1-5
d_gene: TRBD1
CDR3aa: CASSSTTGGGNQPQHF
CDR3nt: TGTGCCAGCAGCTCGACGACAGGGGGAGGTAATCAGCCCCAGCATTTT

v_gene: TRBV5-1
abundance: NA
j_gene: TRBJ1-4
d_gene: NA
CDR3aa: CASSEADSGGEKLFF
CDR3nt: TGCGCCAGCAGCGAGGCGGACTCGGGAGGTGAAAAACTGTTTTTT

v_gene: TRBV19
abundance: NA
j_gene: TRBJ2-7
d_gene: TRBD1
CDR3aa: CASSQGGQGTYEQYF
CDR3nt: TGTGCCAGTAGCCAGGGGGGACAGGGAACCTACGAGCAGTACTTC

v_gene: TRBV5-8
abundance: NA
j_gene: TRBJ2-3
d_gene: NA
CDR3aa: CASSLSFGFASTDTQYF
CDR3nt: TGTGCCAGCAGCTTGTCGTTCGGGTTCGCTAGCACAGATACGCAGTATTTT

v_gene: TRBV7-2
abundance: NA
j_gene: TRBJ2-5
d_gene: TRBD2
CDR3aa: CASSPGTSGGPRETQYF
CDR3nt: TGTGCCAGCAGCCCTGGGACTAGCGGGGGACCTCGGGAGACCCAGTACTTC

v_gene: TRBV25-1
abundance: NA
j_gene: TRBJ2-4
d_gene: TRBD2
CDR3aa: CASSEAGGALDIQYF
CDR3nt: TGTGCCAGCAGTGAGGCCGGGGGGGCCCTAGACATTCAGTACTTC

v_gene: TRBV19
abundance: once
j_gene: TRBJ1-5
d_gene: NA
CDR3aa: CASSPQTGGRGQPQHF
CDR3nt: TGTGCCAGTAGTCCCCAGACGGGAGGAAGGGGGCAGCCCCAGCATTTT

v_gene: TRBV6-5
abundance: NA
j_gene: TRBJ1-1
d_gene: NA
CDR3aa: CASSYLDSLNTEAFF
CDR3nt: TGTGCCAGCAGTTATCTTGACTCACTAAACACTGAAGCTTTCTTT

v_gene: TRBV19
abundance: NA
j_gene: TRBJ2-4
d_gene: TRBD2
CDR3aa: CASSHPPGGRENIQYF
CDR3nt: TGTGCCAGTAGTCATCCCCCGGGGGGTCGGGAAAACATTCAGTACTTC

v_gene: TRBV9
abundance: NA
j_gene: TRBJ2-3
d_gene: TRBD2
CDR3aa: CASSSLAGGRNTQYF
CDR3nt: TGTGCCAGCAGCTCATTAGCGGGGGGCAGAAATACGCAGTATTTT

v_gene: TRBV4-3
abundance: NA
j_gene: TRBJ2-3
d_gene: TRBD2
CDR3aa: CASSQDRALAGGTDTQYF
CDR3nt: TGCGCCAGCAGCCAAGATCGGGCCCTAGCGGGGGGGACAGATACGCAGTATTTT

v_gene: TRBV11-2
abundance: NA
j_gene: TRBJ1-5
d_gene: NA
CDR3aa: CASSFAGYQPQHF
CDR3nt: TGTGCCAGCAGCTTCGCAGGGTATCAGCCCCAGCATTTT

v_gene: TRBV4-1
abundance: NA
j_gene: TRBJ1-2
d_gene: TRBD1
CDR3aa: CASSQPTGANYGYTF
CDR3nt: TGCGCCAGCAGCCAACCGACAGGGGCAAACTATGGCTACACCTTC

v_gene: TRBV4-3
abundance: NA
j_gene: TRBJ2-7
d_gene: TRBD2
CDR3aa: CASSQVAGGPSEQYF
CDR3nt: TGCGCCAGCAGCCAAGTAGCGGGGGGGCCAAGCGAGCAGTACTTC

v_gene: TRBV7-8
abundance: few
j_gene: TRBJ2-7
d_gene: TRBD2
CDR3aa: CASRSGLNSYEQYF
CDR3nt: TGTGCCAGCAGATCGGGACTAAACTCCTACGAGCAGTACTTC

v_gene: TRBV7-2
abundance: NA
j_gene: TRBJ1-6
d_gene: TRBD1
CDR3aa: CASSPRQGADSPLHF
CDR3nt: TGTGCCAGCAGCCCTAGACAGGGGGCTGATTCACCCCTCCACTTT

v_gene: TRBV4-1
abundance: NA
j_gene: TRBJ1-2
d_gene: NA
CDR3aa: CASSQRGTYYGYTF
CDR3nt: TGCGCCAGCAGCCAAAGGGGAACCTACTATGGCTACACCTTC

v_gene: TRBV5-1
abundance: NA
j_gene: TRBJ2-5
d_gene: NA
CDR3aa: CASSLSPQETQYF
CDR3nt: TGCGCCAGCAGCTTGAGTCCTCAGGAGACCCAGTACTTC

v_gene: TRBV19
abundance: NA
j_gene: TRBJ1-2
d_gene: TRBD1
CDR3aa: CASSIGQGLVHGYTF
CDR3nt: TGTGCCAGTAGTATAGGACAGGGATTGGTGCATGGCTACACCTTC

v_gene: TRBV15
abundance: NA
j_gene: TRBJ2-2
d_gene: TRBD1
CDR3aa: CATGTANTGELFF
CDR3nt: TGTGCCACCGGGACAGCCAACACCGGGGAGCTGTTTTTT

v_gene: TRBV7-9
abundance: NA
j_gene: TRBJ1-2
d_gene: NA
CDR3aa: CASSLTARINYGYTF
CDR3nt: TGTGCCAGCAGCTTAACGGCGCGGATTAACTATGGCTACACCTTC

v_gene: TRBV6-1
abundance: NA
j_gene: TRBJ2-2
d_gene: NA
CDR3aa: CASREPLNTGELFF
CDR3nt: TGTGCCAGCAGGGAGCCACTGAACACCGGGGAGCTGTTTTTT

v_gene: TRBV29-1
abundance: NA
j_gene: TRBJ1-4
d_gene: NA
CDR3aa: CSVDGGASNEKLFF
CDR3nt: TGCAGCGTTGACGGCGGGGCATCTAATGAAAAACTGTTTTTT

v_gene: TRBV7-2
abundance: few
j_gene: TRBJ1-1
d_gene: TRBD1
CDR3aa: CASSLQGAGTEAFF
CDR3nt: TGTGCCAGCAGCCTCCAGGGGGCGGGTACTGAAGCTTTCTTT

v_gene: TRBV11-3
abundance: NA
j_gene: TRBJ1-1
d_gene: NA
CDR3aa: CASSLGTGRNTEAFF
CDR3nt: TGTGCCAGCAGCTTAGGTACGGGGAGGAACACTGAAGCTTTCTTT

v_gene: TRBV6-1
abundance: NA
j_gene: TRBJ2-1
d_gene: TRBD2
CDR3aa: CASSEIAGGRTEQFF
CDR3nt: TGTGCCAGCAGTGAGATAGCGGGGGGGCGTACCGAGCAGTTCTTC

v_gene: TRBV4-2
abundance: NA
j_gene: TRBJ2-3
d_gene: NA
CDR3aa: CASSQEAAGTDTQYF
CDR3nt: TGTGCCAGCAGCCAAGAAGCAGCGGGCACAGATACGCAGTATTTT

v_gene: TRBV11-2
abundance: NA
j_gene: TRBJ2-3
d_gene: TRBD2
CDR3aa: CASLAPGTSGGIDTQYF
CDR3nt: TGTGCCAGCCTAGCCCCTGGGACTAGCGGGGGGATAGATACGCAGTATTTT

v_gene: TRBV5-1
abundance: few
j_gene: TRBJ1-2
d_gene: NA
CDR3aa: CASSPPSIYGYTF
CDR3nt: TGCGCCAGCAGCCCCCCTTCTATATATGGCTACACCTTC

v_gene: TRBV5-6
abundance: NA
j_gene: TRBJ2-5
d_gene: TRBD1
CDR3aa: CASSLGGEKTQYF
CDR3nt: TGTGCCAGCAGCTTAGGGGGCGAGAAGACCCAGTACTTC

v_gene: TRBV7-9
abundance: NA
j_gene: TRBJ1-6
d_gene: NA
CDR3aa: CASSPLLNSPLHF
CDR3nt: TGTGCCAGCAGCCCCCTGCTAAATTCACCCCTCCACTTT

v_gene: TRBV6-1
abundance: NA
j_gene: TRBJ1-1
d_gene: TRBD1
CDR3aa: CASSPRDREAFF
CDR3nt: TGTGCCAGCAGCCCCAGGGACAGGGAAGCTTTCTTT

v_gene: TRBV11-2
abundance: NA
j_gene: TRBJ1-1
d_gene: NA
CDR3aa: CASSLGARTGTEAFF
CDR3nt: TGTGCCAGCAGCTTGGGGGCGCGGACGGGCACTGAAGCTTTCTTT